The clone carrying this TCR beta chain was observed at least ten times. Antigen: not known. The source material, RNA transcripts, was used to amplify TCR beta CDR3 regions. RT-PCR in the first round (using the HTBI primer set) targeted the TCR CDR3. TCRdb re-analysed the multiplex PCR reads in MiXCR, keeping a single row per CDR3 protein. The table lists approximately 380,000 distinct CDR3 sequences, around a sixth of them singletons. These data belong to a study of T cells in Graves' hyperthyroidism and ophthalmopathy. Study at large: Peripheral blood was secured at the point of initial diagnosis, before any treatment.

The study's findings and limits: By a 13 V-J model, ophthalmopathy was set apart from stable hyperthyroidism.

The TCR comes from a man aged 18 to 30 with Graves' ophthalmopathy. Material for sequencing was blood.

DNA of the CDR3: TGTGCCAGCAGCTTATCAGGCTGGGGATCTAATGAGCAGTTCTTC. Protein sequence: CASSLSGWGSNEQFF. The V gene is TRBV7-8, the J gene TRBJ2-1; D is uncertain. Per the germline V gene, CDR1 is SGHVS and CDR2 is FQNEAQ. This CDR3 is 15 amino acids long. V dropped 2 bases and J dropped 7 bases, with 15 bases sitting between them.